This T cell receptor beta chain was obtained from a study of T cell repertoires in cytomegalovirus infection (dated by TCRdb to between 2017 and 2020). General notes on the study: The peptide stimulations were aimed at well-studied HLA-B-restricted epitopes as well as recently identified HLA-C-restricted CMV epitopes, whose presentation resists viral immunomodulation. Donor HLA type was relevant to the analysis, as public TCR beta signatures indicated carriage of CMV infection together with the matching HLA type.

Overall results and qualifications from the work: The ex vivo response was dominated by HLA-C-restricted CMV-specific TCR beta clonotypes, and the single most frequent clonotype in two of eight donors was supplied by these HLA-C-restricted clonotypes. Cumulative frequency of public TCR beta family members discriminated carriers of CMV infection plus the relevant HLA type in this cohort and an independent approximately 360-donor cohort.

Sequencing was carried out with an Illumina HiSeq 1500. The raw public data were reprocessed by TCRdb itself: fastp quality trimming at Q25, MiXCR clonotype calling, in-frame beta chains only. Rows are combined by CDR3 protein, so each entry shows the most common genes and DNA. This sample lists approximately 50,000 distinct CDR3 sequences; about 19% were detected once. The ten largest make up 80% of the sample. The treatment or condition label corresponds to: in vitro stimulation with specific CMV peptide epitopes to enrich CMV-specific T cells. Including cysteine and phenylalanine, the CDR3 has 14 amino acids. Solely the CDR3 DNA is kept, with 42 bases framed from the first base. V ends up 5 bases short and J 6 bases short, with an unmatched junction base count of 4. Taken from the germline V gene, the CDR1 and CDR2 loops are SGHTA and FQGNSA. This clonotype occurred a few times. Its binding antigen is unknown. There are no base qualities to consult, and no much larger clone falls within one base.

The origin of this receptor is a human donor in good health (CMV status not recorded). Some clones in this sample may be carry-over from other donors' samples. Sequenced here: CD8+ T cells from cultured PBMCs, sampled from culture after CMV antigen stimulation. The sequence joins TRBV7-2 to TRBJ1-2; 12 central nucleotides agree with TRBD1. The CDR3 protein: CASSRDRGRDGYTF. The nucleotide sequence is TGTGCCAGCAGCAGGGACAGGGGGCGGGATGGCTACACCTTC.